This T cell receptor beta chain came from a study of T cell clusters in autoimmune cytopenias. Germline assignment: CDR1 SGHTA and CDR2 FQGNSA. This CDR3 spans 14 amino acids. Tens of thousands of genome equivalents of blood DNA were amplified for TRB. TRB was amplified by touch-down multiplex PCR, primer pools A and B combined. No DNA is given; TCRdb re-called the multiplex PCR reads and lists each CDR3 protein once. The table for this sample gives about 8,800 distinct CDR3 sequences. The V and J genes are TRBV7-2 and TRBJ1-2; TCRdb outputs TRBD1, but without DNA this stays unchecked. Sequenced: peripheral blood. The TCR comes from a human donor with an autoimmune cytopenia or autoimmune hepatitis (not recorded which). The CDR3 sequence: CASSSGGRGNGYTF.